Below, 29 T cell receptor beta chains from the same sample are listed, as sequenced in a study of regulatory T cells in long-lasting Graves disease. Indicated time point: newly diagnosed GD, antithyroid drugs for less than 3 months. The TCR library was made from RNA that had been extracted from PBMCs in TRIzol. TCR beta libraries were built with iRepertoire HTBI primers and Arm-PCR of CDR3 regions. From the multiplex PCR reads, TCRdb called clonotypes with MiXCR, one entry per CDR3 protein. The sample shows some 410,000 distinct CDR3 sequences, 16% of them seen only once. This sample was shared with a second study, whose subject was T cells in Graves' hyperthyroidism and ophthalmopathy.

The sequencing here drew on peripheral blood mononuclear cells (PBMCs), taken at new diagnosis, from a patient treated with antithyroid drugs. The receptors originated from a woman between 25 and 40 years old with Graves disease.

The CDR3: CASSPEGGLANYGYTF. The CDR3 bases are TGTGCCAGCAGCCCCGAGGGGGGGTTAGCTAACTATGGCTACACCTTC. The genes are TRBV7-2 and TRBJ1-2; D may be TRBD1 (6 bases). Trimming took off 5 bases at V and 0 bases at J, with 16 bases between the two ends. Germline V gives CDR1 SGHTA, CDR2 FQGNSA. The CDR3 spans 16 residues. Filled out from reference TRBV7-2 and TRBJ1-2, the complete variable domain reads GAGVSQSPSNKVTEKGKDVELRCDPISGHTALYWYRQSLGQGLEFLIYFQGNSAPDKSGLPSDRFSAERTGGSVSTLTIQRTQQEDSAVYLCASSPEGGLANYGYTFGSGTRLTVV.

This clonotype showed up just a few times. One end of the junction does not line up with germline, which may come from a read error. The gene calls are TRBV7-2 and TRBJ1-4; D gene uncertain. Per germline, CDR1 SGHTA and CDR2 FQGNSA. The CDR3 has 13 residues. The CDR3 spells CASSLAEGSDFIF. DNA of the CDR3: TGTGCCAGCAGCTTAGCCGAGGGCTCGGACTTTATTTTT. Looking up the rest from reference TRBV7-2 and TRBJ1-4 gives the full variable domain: GAGVSQSPSNKVTEKGKDVELRCDPISGHTALYWYRQSLGQGLEFLIYFQGNSAPDKSGLPSDRFSAERTGGSVSTLTIQRTQQEDSAVYLCASSLAEGSDFIFGSGTQLSVL.

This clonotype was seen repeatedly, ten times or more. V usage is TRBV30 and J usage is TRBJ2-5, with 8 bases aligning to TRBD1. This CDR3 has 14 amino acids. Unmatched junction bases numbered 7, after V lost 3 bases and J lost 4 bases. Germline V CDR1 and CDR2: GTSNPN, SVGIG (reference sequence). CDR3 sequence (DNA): TGTGCCTGGAGCCCCTCGGACAGGGCAGAGACCCAGTACTTC. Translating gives CAWSPSDRAETQYF.

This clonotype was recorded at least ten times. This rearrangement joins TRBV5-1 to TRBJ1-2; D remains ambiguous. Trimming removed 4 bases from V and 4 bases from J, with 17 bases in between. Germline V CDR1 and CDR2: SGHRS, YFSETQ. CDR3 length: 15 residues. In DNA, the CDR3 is TGCGCCAGCAGCCCTGGGCCGATTGGGAGCTATGGCTACACCTTC. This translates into CASSPGPIGSYGYTF.

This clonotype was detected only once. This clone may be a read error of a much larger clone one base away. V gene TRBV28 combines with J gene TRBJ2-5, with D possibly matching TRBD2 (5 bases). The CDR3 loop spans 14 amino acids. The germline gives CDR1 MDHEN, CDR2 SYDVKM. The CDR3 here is CTSSLYGEPATQYF. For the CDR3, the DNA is TGTACCAGCAGTTTGTATGGGGAGCCGGCGACCCAGTACTTC.

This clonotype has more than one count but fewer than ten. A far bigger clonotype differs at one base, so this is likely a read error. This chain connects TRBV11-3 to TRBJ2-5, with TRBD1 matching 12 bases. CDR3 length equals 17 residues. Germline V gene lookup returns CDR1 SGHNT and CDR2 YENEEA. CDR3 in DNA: TGTGCCAGCAGCTTAGCGTCAGGGACAGGGGGCGAAAATGAGCGGTTCTTC. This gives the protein CASSLASGTGGENERFF.

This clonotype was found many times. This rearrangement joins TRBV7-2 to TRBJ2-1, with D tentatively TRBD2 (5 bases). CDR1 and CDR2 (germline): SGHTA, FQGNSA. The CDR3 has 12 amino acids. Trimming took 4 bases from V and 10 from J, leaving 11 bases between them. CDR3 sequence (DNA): TGTGCCAGCAGCTACCGGACGGGAGAGCAGTTCTTC. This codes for CASSYRTGEQFF.

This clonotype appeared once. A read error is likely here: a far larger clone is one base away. CDR3 DNA sequence: TGTGCCAGCAGCTCCTACACAACTCGGACTAGCGGGAATACCTACAATGAGCAGCTCTTC. This translates into CASSSYTTRTSGNTYNEQLF. The chain uses TRBV11-1 and TRBJ2-1; TRBD2 agrees at 12 bases. This CDR3 has 20 residues. Per the germline V gene, CDR1 is SGHAT and CDR2 is FQDESV (reference sequence).

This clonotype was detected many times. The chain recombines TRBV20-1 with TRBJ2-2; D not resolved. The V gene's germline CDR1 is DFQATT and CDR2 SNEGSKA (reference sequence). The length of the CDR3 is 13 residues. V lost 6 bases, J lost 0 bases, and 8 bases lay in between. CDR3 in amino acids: CSALGANTGELFF. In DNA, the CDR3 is TGCAGTGCCCTTGGCGCGAACACCGGGGAGCTGTTTTTT.

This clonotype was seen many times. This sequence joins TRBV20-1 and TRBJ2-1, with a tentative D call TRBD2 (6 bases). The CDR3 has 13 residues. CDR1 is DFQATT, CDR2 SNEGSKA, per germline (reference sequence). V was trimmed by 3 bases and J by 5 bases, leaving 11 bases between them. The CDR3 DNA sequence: TGCAGTGCTAGCCGGGGAGGAAACAATGAGCAGTTCTTC. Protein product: CSASRGGNNEQFF.

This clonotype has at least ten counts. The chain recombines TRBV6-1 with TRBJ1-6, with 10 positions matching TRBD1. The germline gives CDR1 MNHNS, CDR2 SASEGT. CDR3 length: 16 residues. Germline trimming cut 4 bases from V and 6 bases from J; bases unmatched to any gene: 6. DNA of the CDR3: TGTGCCAGCAGTGGCCCGGGACAGGGGATTAATTCACCCCTCCACTTT. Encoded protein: CASSGPGQGINSPLHF.

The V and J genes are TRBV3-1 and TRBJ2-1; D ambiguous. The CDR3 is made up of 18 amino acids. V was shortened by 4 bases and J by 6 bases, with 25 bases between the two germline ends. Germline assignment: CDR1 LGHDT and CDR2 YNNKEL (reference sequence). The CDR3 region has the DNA TGTGCCAGCAGCCTCCGGCGGCCGCGAGTGGCCCTTCGCAATGAGCAGTTCTTC. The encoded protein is CASSLRRPRVALRNEQFF.

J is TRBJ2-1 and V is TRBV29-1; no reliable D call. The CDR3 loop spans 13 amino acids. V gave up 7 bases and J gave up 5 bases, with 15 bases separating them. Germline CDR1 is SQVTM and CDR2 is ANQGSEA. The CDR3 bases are TGCAGCGGCCTGGCGGTCCGGAACAATGAGCAGTTCTTC. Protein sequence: CSGLAVRNNEQFF.

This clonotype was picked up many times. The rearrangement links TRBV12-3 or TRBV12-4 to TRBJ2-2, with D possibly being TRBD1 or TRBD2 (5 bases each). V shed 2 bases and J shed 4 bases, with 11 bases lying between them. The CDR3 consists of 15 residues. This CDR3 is CASSLRGVGTGELFF. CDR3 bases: TGTGCCAGCAGTTTAAGGGGAGTGGGCACCGGGGAGCTGTTTTTT.

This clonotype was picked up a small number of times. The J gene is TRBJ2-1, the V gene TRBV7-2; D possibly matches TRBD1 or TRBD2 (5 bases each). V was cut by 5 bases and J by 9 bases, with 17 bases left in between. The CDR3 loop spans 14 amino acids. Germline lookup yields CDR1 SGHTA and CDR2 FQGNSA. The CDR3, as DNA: TGTGCCAGCAGCCCCCTCCCGAGGGGTAGTGAGCAGTTCTTC. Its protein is CASSPLPRGSEQFF.

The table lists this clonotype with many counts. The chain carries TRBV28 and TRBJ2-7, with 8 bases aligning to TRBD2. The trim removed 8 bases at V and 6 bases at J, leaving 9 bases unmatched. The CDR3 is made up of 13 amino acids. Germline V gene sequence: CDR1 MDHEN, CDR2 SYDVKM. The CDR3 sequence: CASGPGTRFEQYF. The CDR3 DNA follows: TGTGCCAGCGGGCCCGGGACTAGATTCGAGCAGTACTTC.

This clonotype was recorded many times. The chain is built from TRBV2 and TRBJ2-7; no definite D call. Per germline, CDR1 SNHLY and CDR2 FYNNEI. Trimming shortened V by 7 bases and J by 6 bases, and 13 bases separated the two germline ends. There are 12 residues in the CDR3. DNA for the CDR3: TGTGCCAGCAACGTCGATCGTGCCGAGCAGTACTTC. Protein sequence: CASNVDRAEQYF.

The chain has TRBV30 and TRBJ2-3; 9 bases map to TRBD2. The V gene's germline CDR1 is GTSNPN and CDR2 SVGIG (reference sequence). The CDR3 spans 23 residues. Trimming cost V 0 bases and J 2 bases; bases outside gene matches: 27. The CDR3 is CAWSVPRLAGNQMGKGPTDTQYF. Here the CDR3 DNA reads TGTGCCTGGAGTGTTCCACGCCTAGCGGGGAACCAGATGGGGAAGGGCCCCACAGATACGCAGTATTTT.

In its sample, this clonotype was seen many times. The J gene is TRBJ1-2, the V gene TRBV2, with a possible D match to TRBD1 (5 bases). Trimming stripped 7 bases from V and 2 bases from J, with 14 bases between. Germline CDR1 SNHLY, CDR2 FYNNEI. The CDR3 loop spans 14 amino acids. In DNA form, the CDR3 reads TGTGCCAGCACCTTGGGAGGGGCCAACTATGGCTACACCTTC. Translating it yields CASTLGGANYGYTF.

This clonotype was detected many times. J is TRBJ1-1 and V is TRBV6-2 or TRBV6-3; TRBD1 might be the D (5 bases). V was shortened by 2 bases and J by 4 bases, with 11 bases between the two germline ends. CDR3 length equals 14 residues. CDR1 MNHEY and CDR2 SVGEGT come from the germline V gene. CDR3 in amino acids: CASSYGGVSTEAFF. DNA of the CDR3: TGTGCCAGCAGTTACGGAGGGGTCAGCACTGAAGCTTTCTTT.

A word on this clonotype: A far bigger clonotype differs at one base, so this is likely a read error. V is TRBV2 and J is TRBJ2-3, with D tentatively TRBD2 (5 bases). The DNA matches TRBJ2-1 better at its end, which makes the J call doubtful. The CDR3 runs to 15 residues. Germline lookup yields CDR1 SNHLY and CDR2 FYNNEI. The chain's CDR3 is CASSEGAESSYEQFF. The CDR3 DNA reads TGTGCCAGCAGTGAAGGAGCGGAGAGCTCCTACGAGCAGTTCTTC.

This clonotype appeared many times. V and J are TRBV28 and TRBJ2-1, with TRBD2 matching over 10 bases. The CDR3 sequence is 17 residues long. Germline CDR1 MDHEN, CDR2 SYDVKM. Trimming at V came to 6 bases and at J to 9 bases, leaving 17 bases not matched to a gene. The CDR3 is CASSTDLGASGSFEQFF. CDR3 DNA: TGTGCCAGCAGCACGGACCTTGGGGCTAGCGGGAGTTTTGAGCAGTTCTTC. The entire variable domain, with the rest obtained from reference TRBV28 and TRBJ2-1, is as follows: DVKVTQSSRYLVKRTGEKVFLECVQDMDHENMFWYRQDPGLGLRLIYFSYDVKMKEKGDIPEGYSVSREKKERFSLILESASTNQTSMYLCASSTDLGASGSFEQFFGPGTRLTVL.

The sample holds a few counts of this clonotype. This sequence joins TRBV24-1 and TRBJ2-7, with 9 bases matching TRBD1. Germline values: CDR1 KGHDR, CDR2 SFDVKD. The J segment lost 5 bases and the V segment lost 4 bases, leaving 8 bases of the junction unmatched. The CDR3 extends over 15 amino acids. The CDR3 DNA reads TGTGCCACCAGTGACCGCGGACAGGGGATGGACGAGCAGTACTTC. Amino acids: CATSDRGQGMDEQYF.

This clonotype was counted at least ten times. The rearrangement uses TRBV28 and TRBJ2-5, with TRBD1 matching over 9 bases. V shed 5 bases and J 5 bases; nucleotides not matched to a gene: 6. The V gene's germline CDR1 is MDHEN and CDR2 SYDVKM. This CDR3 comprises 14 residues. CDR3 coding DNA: TGTGCCAGCAGTCGCCGGGACAGGGCTGAGACCCAGTACTTC. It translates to CASSRRDRAETQYF.

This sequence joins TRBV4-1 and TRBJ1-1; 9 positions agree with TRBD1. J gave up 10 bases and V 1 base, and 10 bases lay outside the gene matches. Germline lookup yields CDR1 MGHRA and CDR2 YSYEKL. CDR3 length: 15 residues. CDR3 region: CASSQVGQGPILAFF. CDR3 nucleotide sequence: TGCGCCAGCAGCCAAGTGGGACAGGGCCCAATATTAGCTTTCTTT.

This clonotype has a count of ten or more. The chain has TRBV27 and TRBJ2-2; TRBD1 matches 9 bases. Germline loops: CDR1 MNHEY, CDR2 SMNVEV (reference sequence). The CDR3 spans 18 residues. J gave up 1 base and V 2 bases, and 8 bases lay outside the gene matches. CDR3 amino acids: CASSLDRGSTRNTGELFF. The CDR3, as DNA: TGTGCCAGCAGTTTAGACAGGGGGTCGACCAGGAACACCGGGGAGCTGTTTTTT.

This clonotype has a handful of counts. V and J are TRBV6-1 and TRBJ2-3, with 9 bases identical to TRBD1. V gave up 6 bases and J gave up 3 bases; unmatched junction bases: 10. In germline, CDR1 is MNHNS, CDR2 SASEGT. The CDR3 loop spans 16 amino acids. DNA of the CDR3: TGTGCCAGCAGGTCCACAGGGGGCGCCCCTACAGATACGCAGTATTTT. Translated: CASRSTGGAPTDTQYF.

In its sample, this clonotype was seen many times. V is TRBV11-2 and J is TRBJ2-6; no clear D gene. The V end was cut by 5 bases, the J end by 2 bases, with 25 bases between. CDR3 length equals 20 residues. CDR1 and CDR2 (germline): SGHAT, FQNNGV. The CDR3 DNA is TGTGCCAGCAGCCAAGGGCCCTACCCAACGGAATATGCTGGGGCCAACGTCCTGACTTTC. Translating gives CASSQGPYPTEYAGANVLTF.

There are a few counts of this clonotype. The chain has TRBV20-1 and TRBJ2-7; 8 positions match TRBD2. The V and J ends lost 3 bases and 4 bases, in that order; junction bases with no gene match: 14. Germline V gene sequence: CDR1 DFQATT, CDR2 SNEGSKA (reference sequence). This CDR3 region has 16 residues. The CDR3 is CSASPHGRGKRYEQYF. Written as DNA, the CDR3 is TGCAGTGCTAGCCCCCACGGGAGGGGTAAGAGGTACGAGCAGTACTTC.